These 18 T cell receptor beta chains came from one sample sequenced in a study of T cell changes during pregnancy in multiple sclerosis. Sequencing used immunoSEQ multiplex PCR; TCRdb keeps in-frame clones, though not all of them. The table records about 76,000 clones, roughly 93% of them present only once. Sequences were derived from peripheral blood, sampled in the second trimester of pregnancy. The receptors stem from a female donor with multiple sclerosis, enrolled in a pregnancy study.

The chain uses TRBV9 and TRBJ2-2, with TRBD2 identical over 8 bases. V gave up 3 bases and J gave up 6 bases; unmatched junction bases: 4. CDR1 and CDR2 from the germline V gene are SGDLS and YYNGEE. The length of the CDR3 is 14 residues. The CDR3 loop is CASSGGGGSGELFF. DNA of the CDR3: TGTGCCAGCAGCGGTGGCGGGGGGTCCGGGGAGCTGTTTTTT.

The chain recombines TRBV6-5 with TRBJ2-7, with 9 bases aligning to TRBD2. Germline V gene data show CDR1 as MNHEY and CDR2 as SVGAGI. The CDR3 is made up of 15 amino acids. The trim removed 4 bases at V and 2 bases at J, leaving 6 bases unmatched. DNA of the CDR3: TGTGCCAGCAGTTGGGGCGCGGGGGGGCCCTACGAGCAGTACTTC. The encoded protein is CASSWGAGGPYEQYF.

The chain has TRBV12-5 and TRBJ2-7, with TRBD2 matching 8 bases. Losses at the gene ends were 5 bases for V and 3 bases for J; bases not matched to a gene: 3. Germline CDR1 is LGHNT and CDR2 is FRNRAP. The CDR3 has 13 amino acids. This CDR3 is CASGLAGHYEQYF. CDR3 nucleotides: TGTGCTAGTGGTCTAGCGGGCCACTACGAGCAGTACTTC.

This chain connects TRBV13 to TRBJ1-5, with 7 bases that match TRBD1. The CDR3 contains 15 residues. Germline V gene sequence: CDR1 PRHDT, CDR2 FYEKMQ (reference sequence). Trimming took 0 bases from V and 6 from J; bases not matched to a gene: 5. CDR3 DNA sequence: TGTGCCAGCAGCTTAGGAGGAGGGGGCGGTCAGCCCCAGCATTTT. It encodes CASSLGGGGGQPQHF.

This CDR3 is CASKPWGDLVDGYTF. In nucleotides, the CDR3 is TGTGCCAGTAAGCCTTGGGGGGATTTAGTAGATGGCTACACCTTC. The chain has TRBV19 and TRBJ1-2; weak D call: TRBD1 (5 bases). Germline CDR1 LNHDA, CDR2 SQIVND (reference sequence). Trimming removed 7 bases from V and 6 bases from J, with 21 bases in between. The CDR3 loop spans 15 amino acids.

The rearrangement uses TRBV19 and TRBJ1-6; D may be TRBD1 (6 bases). The CDR3 is made up of 17 amino acids. The V gene's germline CDR1 is LNHDA and CDR2 SQIVND (reference sequence). The V gene lost 7 bases and the J gene lost 9 bases, with 25 bases spanning the gap. In DNA form, the CDR3 reads TGTGCCAGTAATACGCTGCGGGGGGGCGCGTTTAGTTCACCCCTCCACTTT. Translating it yields CASNTLRGGAFSSPLHF.

CDR3: CASSYSTGLHTEAFF. As DNA, the CDR3 is TGTGCCAGCAGTTACTCGACAGGGCTACACACTGAAGCTTTCTTT. V is TRBV6-5 and J is TRBJ1-1; the match to TRBD1 covers 7 bases. V shed 0 bases and J 3 bases; nucleotides not matched to a gene: 4. Per the germline V gene, CDR1 is MNHEY and CDR2 is SVGAGI. CDR3 length: 15 residues.

The chain is built from TRBV7-9 and TRBJ1-2; no clear D. Germline CDR1 is SEHNR and CDR2 is FQNEAQ (reference sequence). Trimming left V 5 bases short and J 0 bases short, with 13 bases between. This CDR3 contains 15 residues. CDR3 amino acids: CASSLTAGANYGYTF. The DNA of the CDR3 is TGTGCCAGCAGCCTCACGGCGGGAGCTAACTATGGCTACACCTTC.

The V call is TRBV18, the J call TRBJ2-3; TRBD2 is a possible D gene (6 bases). The germline V gene has CDR1 KGHSH and CDR2 LQKENI. With 11 bases removed from V and 2 bases from J, the gap between germline ends came to 14 bases. The CDR3 is 13 residues long. The CDR3 coding sequence is TGTGCCGGGACTCCGGGACCCACAGATACGCAGTATTTT. It is translated as CAGTPGPTDTQYF. The whole variable domain, remainder taken from reference TRBV18 and TRBJ2-3, is NAGVMQNPRHLVRRRGQEARLRCSPMKGHSHVYWYRQLPEEGLKFMVYLQKENIIDESGMPKERFSAEFPKEGPSILRIQQVVRGDSAAYFCAGTPGPTDTQYFGPGTRLTVL.

This clone was found once. V usage is TRBV7-9 and J usage is TRBJ1-4; no clear D. The CDR3 has 15 amino acids. Germline V CDR1 and CDR2: SEHNR, FQNEAQ (reference sequence). Trimming took 6 bases from V and 2 from J, leaving 13 bases between them. This CDR3 is CASSLGSGTNEKLFF. The CDR3 coding sequence is TGTGCCAGCAGTCTAGGGAGCGGGACTAATGAAAAACTGTTTTTT.

About this clone: Other DNA sequences in this sample translate to the same CDR3. The rearrangement uses TRBV5-1 and TRBJ2-5, with D possibly being TRBD1 (8 bases). Trimming removed 3 bases from V and 5 bases from J, with 11 bases in between. The CDR3 covers 13 residues. Germline-derived CDR1 and CDR2 are SGHRS and YFSETQ. The CDR3 loop reads CASSSQGGETQYF. The CDR3 nucleotides are TGCGCCAGCAGCTCACAGGGGGGGGAGACCCAGTACTTC.

This clone was observed a single time. The V gene is TRBV25-1, the J gene TRBJ1-1, with D possibly matching TRBD1 (5 bases). The CDR3 loop spans 13 amino acids. Germline V gene sequence: CDR1 MGHDK, CDR2 SYGVNS. V shed 4 bases and J shed 10 bases, with 16 bases lying between them. The CDR3 region has the DNA TGTGCCAGCAGTGGGGAGGGACGTTGGTCAGCTTTCTTT. It specifies CASSGEGRWSAFF.

The V gene is TRBV9, the J gene TRBJ1-3; D gene ambiguous. This CDR3 has 14 residues. Germline CDR1 reads SGDLS; CDR2 reads YYNGEE. V shed 0 bases and J shed 2 bases, with 6 bases lying between them. The CDR3 nucleotides read TGTGCCAGCAGCGTAGAGAGAACTGGAAACACCATATATTTT. It specifies CASSVERTGNTIYF. Based on the CDR3 plus reference TRBV9 and TRBJ1-3, the full variable domain is DSGVTQTPKHLITATGQRVTLRCSPRSGDLSVYWYQQSLDQGLQFLIQYYNGEERAKGNILERFSAQQFPDLHSELNLSSLELGDSALYFCASSVERTGNTIYFGEGSWLTVV.

The chain links TRBV6-4 to TRBJ2-3; no definite D call. Trimming cost V 4 bases and J 1 base, with 6 bases left between them. CDR3 length: 13 amino acids. Germline lookup yields CDR1 MRHNA and CDR2 SNTAGT. The CDR3 loop reads CASSGSGTDTQYF. The CDR3 DNA is TGTGCCAGCAGTGGATCGGGCACAGATACGCAGTATTTT.

The chain joins TRBV12-5 to TRBJ1-2, with D unresolved. The germline CDR1 and CDR2 sequences are LGHNT and FRNRAP. This CDR3 is 21 amino acids long. V lost 3 bases to trimming and J lost 6 bases, with 35 bases between them. In nucleotides, the CDR3 is TGTGCTAGTGGTTTTCGAACGCCCATCGCGGCCATAGCACCACATTCTGATGGCTACACCTTC. Protein product: CASGFRTPIAAIAPHSDGYTF. Full variable domain (rest looked up from reference TRBV12-5 and TRBJ1-2): DARVTQTPRHKVTEMGQEVTMRCQPILGHNTVFWYRQTMMQGLELLAYFRNRAPLDDSGMPKDRFSAEMPDATLATLKIQPSEPRDSAVYFCASGFRTPIAAIAPHSDGYTFGSGTRLTVV.

The rearrangement joins TRBV5-1 to TRBJ2-7; 10 positions agree with TRBD1. This CDR3 contains 16 residues. After removal of 2 bases from V and 2 bases from J, the junction contained 7 bases not matched to a gene. The germline V gene has CDR1 SGHRS and CDR2 YFSETQ. CDR3 region: CASSLGPGTGAYEQYF. DNA for the CDR3: TGCGCCAGCAGCTTAGGGCCCGGGACAGGGGCCTACGAGCAGTACTTC. The whole variable domain, filled in from reference TRBV5-1 and TRBJ2-7, reads KAGVTQTPRYLIKTRGQQVTLSCSPISGHRSVSWYQQTPGQGLQFLFEYFSETQRNKGNFPGRFSGRQFSNSRSEMNVSTLELGDSALYLCASSLGPGTGAYEQYFGPGTRLTVT.

This rearrangement joins TRBV12-2 to TRBJ2-7; the D call TRBD2 from the table was never checked on the DNA. TRBV12-2 represents a pseudogene. There are 14 residues in the CDR3. CDR3 protein: CASRRTVRSHEQYF. CDR3 sequence (DNA): TGTGCAAGTCGCCGTACGGTCCGGAGCCACGAGCAGTACTTC.

This clone is a singleton in its sample. This chain uses TRBV5-4 with TRBJ1-4; 9 nucleotides agree with TRBD1. The CDR3 consists of 16 residues. The V and J ends lost 5 bases and 7 bases, in that order; junction bases with no gene match: 12. CDR1 and CDR2 (germline): SGHNT, YYREEE (reference sequence). CDR3 DNA: TGTGCCAGCAGTCCCTCCACAGGGGGCGGGGTTGAAAAACTGTTTTTT. It specifies CASSPSTGGGVEKLFF.